These 8 T cell receptor beta chains share one sample of origin, sequenced in a study of T cells in Graves' hyperthyroidism and ophthalmopathy (dated by TCRdb to between 2019 and 2020). The library was obtained by multiplex PCR. Data came from an Illumina HiSeq 2000. The TCR beta CDR3 regions were amplified from the RNA transcripts. For the first round of RT-PCR on the TCR CDR3, the HTBI primer set was used together with the Qiagen OneStep RT-PCR kit. TCRdb redid the processing of the public reads, applying fastp at Q25 and MiXCR, and retained in-frame beta chains. CDR3 protein duplicates are merged, each entry listing the most common genes and DNA. The sample table lists roughly 400,000 distinct CDR3 sequences, roughly an eighth of them with a count of one. Clones ranked in the top ten supply over 25% of the sample. The sequenced sample consisted of blood. These receptors all come from a middle-aged man with Graves' ophthalmopathy.

In its sample, this clonotype was seen many times. The rearrangement joins TRBV5-5 to TRBJ1-5; D is unclear. Between the trimmed V and J ends, which lost 5 bases and 2 bases, there was a span of 11 bases. The CDR3 contains 14 residues. Germline CDR1 is SGHKS and CDR2 is YYEKEE (reference sequence). The CDR3 is CASRLESGNQPQHF. DNA of the CDR3: TGTGCCAGCAGACTTGAGTCCGGCAATCAGCCCCAGCATTTT.

This clonotype has at least ten counts. The chain joins TRBV24-1 to TRBJ2-1; maybe TRBD2 (6 bases). Trimming shortened V by 1 base and J by 8 bases, and 20 bases separated the two germline ends. This CDR3 has 17 residues. From germline, CDR1 is KGHDR and CDR2 SFDVKD. DNA for the CDR3: TGTGCCACCAGTGATTTTCTGGGATCGGAGGGCAACGATGAGCAGTTCTTC. Amino acid sequence: CATSDFLGSEGNDEQFF.

Comment on this clonotype: A much larger clone lies one base from this, so it may be a read error. CDR3 bases: TGTGCCAGCAGCCGGGACAGTTCCTATGGCTACACCTTC. It yields the protein CASSRDSSYGYTF. This rearrangement joins TRBV6-1 to TRBJ1-2; TRBD1 agrees at 7 bases. Germline assignment: CDR1 MNHNS and CDR2 SASEGT. The CDR3 contains 13 residues. V dropped 6 bases and J dropped 4; count of bases not matched to a gene: 5.

This clonotype has a count of ten or more. The CDR3 is CASSLPLAGAAGELFF. The CDR3 DNA reads as TGTGCCAGCAGTTTACCACTAGCGGGAGCTGCCGGGGAGCTGTTTTTT. V and J are TRBV12-3 or TRBV12-4 and TRBJ2-2, with 11 bases identical to TRBD2. The CDR3 is made up of 16 amino acids. Trimming cost V 2 bases and J 6 bases; bases outside gene matches: 5.

This clonotype was seen many times. The V and J genes are TRBV28 and TRBJ2-3; 10 positions agree with TRBD2. Germline CDR1 and CDR2: MDHEN and SYDVKM. There are 15 residues in the CDR3. J gave up 5 bases and V 3 bases, and 5 bases lay outside the gene matches. In DNA, the CDR3 is TGTGCCAGCAGTTTTTCGGGACTAGCGCTAGATACGCAGTATTTT. This translates into CASSFSGLALDTQYF.

The rearrangement joins TRBV7-8 to TRBJ2-3, with no clear D. Germline CDR1 is SGHVS and CDR2 is FQNEAQ. The CDR3 runs 14 residues. V lost 5 bases and J 2 bases, leaving 11 bases between the germline ends. In DNA, the CDR3 is TGTGCCAGCAGCCCCCTGTGGTCCACAGATACGCAGTATTTT. Its protein product is CASSPLWSTDTQYF.

This clonotype turned up a few times. Being one base from a much bigger clone, this may be a read error. The rearrangement joins TRBV2 to TRBJ2-5; 8 positions agree with TRBD2. This CDR3 has 14 amino acids. The germline gives CDR1 SNHLY, CDR2 FYNNEI. The V and J ends lost 1 base and 7 bases, in that order; junction bases with no gene match: 5. In nucleotides, the CDR3 is TGTGCCAGCAGTGAAGGACGGGGGGGGGGGACCCAGTACTTC. Translating gives CASSEGRGGGTQYF. The full variable domain, completed using reference TRBV2 and TRBJ2-5, is EPEVTQTPSHQVTQMGQEVILRCVPISNHLYFYWYRQILGQKVEFLVSFYNNEISEKSEIFDDQFSVERPDGSNFTLKIRSTKLEDSAMYFCASSEGRGGGTQYFGPGTRLLVL.

This chain links TRBV4-2 with TRBJ2-3; D is uncertain. The ends were cut back, 8 bases at V and 5 bases at J, with 17 bases in the middle. The CDR3 consists of 14 residues. CDR1 and CDR2 (germline): LGHNA, YNFKEQ. In DNA, the CDR3 is TGTGCCAGCCGCCCCCCAGAGTCGGGAGATACGCAGTATTTT. Its translation: CASRPPESGDTQYF.